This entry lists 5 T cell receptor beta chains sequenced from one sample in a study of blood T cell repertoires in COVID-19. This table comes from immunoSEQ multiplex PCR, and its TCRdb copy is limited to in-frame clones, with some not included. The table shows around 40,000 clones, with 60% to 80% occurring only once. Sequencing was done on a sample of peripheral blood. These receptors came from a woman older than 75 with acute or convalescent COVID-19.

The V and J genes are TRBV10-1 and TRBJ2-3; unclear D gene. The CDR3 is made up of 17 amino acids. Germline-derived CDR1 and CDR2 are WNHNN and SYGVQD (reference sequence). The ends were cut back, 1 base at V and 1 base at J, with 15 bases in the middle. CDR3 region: CASSELARPWGTDTQYF. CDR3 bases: TGCGCCAGCAGTGAGTTGGCGCGGCCCTGGGGCACAGATACGCAGTATTTT.

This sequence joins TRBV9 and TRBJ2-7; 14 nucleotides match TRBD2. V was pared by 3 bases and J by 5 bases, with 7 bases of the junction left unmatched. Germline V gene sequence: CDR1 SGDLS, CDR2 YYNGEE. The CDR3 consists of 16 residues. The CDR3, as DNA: TGTGCCAGCAGCGAGGGGGGACTAGCGGGAGTCCACGAGCAGTACTTC. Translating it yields CASSEGGLAGVHEQYF.

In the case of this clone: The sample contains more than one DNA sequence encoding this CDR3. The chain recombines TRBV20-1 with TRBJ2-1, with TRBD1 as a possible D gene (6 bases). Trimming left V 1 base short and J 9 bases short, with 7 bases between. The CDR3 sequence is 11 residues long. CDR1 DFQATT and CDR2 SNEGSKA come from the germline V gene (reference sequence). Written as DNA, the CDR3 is TGCAGTGCTAGAGGACAGGTTGAGCAGTTCTTC. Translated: CSARGQVEQFF.

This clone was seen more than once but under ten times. DNA of the CDR3: TGTGCCAGCAGTTACGATCCTCTGAGTATGATCTACAATGAGCAGTTCTTC. Its protein product is CASSYDPLSMIYNEQFF. The chain couples TRBV6-2 or TRBV6-3 to TRBJ2-1; no definite D call. V was clipped by 2 bases and J by 3 bases, with 17 bases between them. The CDR3 is 17 residues long. Germline CDR1 and CDR2: MNHEY and SVGEGT.

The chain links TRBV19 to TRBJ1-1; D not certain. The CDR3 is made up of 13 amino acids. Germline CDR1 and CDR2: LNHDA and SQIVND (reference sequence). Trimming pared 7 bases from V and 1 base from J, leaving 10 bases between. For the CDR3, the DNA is TGTGCCAGTACCTGGGCCACGAACACTGAAGCTTTCTTT. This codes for CASTWATNTEAFF.